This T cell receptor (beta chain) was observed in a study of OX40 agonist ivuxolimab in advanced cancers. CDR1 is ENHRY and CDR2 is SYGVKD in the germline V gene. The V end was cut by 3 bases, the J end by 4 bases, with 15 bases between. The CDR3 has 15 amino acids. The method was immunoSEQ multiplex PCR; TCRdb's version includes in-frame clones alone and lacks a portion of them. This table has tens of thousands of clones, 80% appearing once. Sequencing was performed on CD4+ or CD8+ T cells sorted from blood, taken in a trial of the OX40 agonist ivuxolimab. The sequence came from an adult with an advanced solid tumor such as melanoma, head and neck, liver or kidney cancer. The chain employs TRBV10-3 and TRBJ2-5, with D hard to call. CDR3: CAISEGYSGRETQYF. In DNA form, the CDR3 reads TGTGCCATCAGTGAAGGCTACTCTGGGCGAGAGACCCAGTACTTC.